This T cell receptor beta chain is drawn from a study of shared clonotypes between healthy human individuals. Naive CD8 populations comprised CD45RO-negative cells positively selected for CCR7, excluding terminally differentiated effector memory CD45RA+ cells. CDR1 and CDR2 from the germline V gene are MNHEY and SMNVEV (reference sequence). This CDR3 has 13 residues. V gave up 3 bases and J gave up 2 bases, with 8 bases separating them. This clone came up once. At the DNA level, this CDR3 is encoded by other sequences in the same sample as well. Sequenced by immunoSEQ multiplex PCR; TCRdb stores in-frame clones only, minus some. The profile shows about 580,000 clones, roughly 98% of them singletons.

This rearrangement joins TRBV27 to TRBJ2-7, with D possibly matching TRBD1 (5 bases). This receptor was identified in a man younger than 40 in good health. What was sequenced was naive CD8+ T cells sorted from blood. As DNA, the CDR3 is TGTGCCAGCAGTTTGCCAGGGACCTACGAGCAGTACTTC. Protein sequence: CASSLPGTYEQYF.